The T cell receptor beta chain described here comes from a study of blood T cell repertoires in COVID-19. The overall study: Samples taken during acute and convalescent COVID-19 were collected in the United States, Italy and Spain. T cells, B-cell-depleted T cells, or PBMCs supplied cDNA or gDNA.

As processed by the authors: Amplified reference gene primers provided the basis for estimating nucleated cell counts. Assay: immunoSEQ multiplex PCR; the TCRdb copy retains only in-frame clones and omits some. The V and J calls and the clone size are those of that table, but D and trimming were determined from the DNA. This table has tens of thousands of clones, 80% to 90% appearing once. V lost 3 bases and J 3 bases, leaving 12 bases between the germline ends. The CDR3 is 14 amino acids. In germline, CDR1 is SGHNT, CDR2 YYREEE (reference sequence). The specimen was peripheral blood. The chain links TRBV5-4 to TRBJ1-2; D ambiguous. The sequence derives from a man aged 55 to 70 with acute or convalescent COVID-19. Written as DNA, the CDR3 is TGTGCCAGCAGCTCGAGGCCCTCCCACTATGGCTACACCTTC. Translation gives CASSSRPSHYGYTF.